A selection of T cell receptor beta chains follows, all from one sample in a study of T cells in Graves' hyperthyroidism and ophthalmopathy. A single record per CDR3 protein comes from TCRdb applying MiXCR to the multiplex PCR reads. Among under 650,000 distinct CDR3 sequences listed, under 20% were seen once. The sequenced sample was blood. Every receptor here comes from a woman in her twenties or thirties with Graves' hyperthyroidism. The CDR3 runs from the conserved cysteine through the conserved F or W. D genes are given only for firm matches.

>-|TRBV30|TRBJ1-5
CAWSAGDFQPQHF
>-|TRBV3-1|TRBJ2-1
CASSQVRDFSYNEQFF
>-|TRBV6-1|TRBJ2-5
CASSSPTEETQYF
>-|TRBV7-8|TRBJ2-1
CATVASGNEQFF
>-|TRBV20-1|TRBJ2-5
CSARDRILPQETQYF
>-|TRBV11-3|TRBJ2-7
CASSPITGTYEQYF
>-|TRBV29-1|TRBJ2-3
CSVVVTSTDTQYF
>-|TRBV7-2|TRBJ2-4
CASSSQDFKNIQYF
>-|TRBV6-1|TRBJ2-7
CASSEVTGLYEQYF
>-|TRBV29-1|TRBJ2-2
CSVPGVSTGELFF
>TRBD1|TRBV6-1|TRBJ1-5
CASRLAAGGQPQHF
>-|TRBV7-9|TRBJ1-1
CASQPRLNTEAFF
>TRBD2|TRBV11-2|TRBJ2-7
CASSFSSSGAYEQYF
>-|TRBV9|TRBJ1-5
CASSVERGYSNQPQHF
>-|TRBV6-6|TRBJ1-2
CASSYTQTNRYGYTF
>-|TRBV29-1|TRBJ1-2
CSVDLYGVEGGYGYTF
>TRBD2|TRBV2|TRBJ2-7
CASTEIAGGPVEQYF
>-|TRBV20-1|TRBJ1-5
CSATGTGNQPQHF
>-|TRBV7-2|TRBJ1-4
CASSWAPSEKLFF
>TRBD1|TRBV11-3|TRBJ2-7
CASSLLRTGNHEQYF
>TRBD2|TRBV20-1|TRBJ2-5
CSASGLGETQYF
>-|TRBV12-3/TRBV12-4|TRBJ1-5
CASRGAPGGNQPQHF
>-|TRBV6-1|TRBJ2-3
CASSPGAIGTDTQYF
>-|TRBV28|TRBJ1-1
CASSLGFNTEAFF